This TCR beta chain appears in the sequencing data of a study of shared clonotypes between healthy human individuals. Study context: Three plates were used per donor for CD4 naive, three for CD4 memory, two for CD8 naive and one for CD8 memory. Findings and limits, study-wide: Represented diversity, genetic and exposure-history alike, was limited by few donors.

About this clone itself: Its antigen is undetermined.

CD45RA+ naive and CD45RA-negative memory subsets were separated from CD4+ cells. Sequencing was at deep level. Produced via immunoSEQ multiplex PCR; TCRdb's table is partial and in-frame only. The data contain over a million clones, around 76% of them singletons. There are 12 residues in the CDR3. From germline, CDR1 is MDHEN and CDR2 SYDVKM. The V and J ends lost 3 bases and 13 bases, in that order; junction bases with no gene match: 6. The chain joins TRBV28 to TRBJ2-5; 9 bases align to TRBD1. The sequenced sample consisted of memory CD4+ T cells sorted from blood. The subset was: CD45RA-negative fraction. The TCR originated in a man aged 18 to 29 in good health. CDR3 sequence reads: CASSFRDRVRYF. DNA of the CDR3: TGTGCCAGCAGTTTCCGGGACAGGGTACGGTACTTC.